Shown below are 6 T cell receptor beta chains from a single sample sequenced in a study of blood T cells in healthy people across ages. Sample-barcoded 5' priming and a J-beta primer mix drove a second PCR of roughly 7 to 11 cycles. MiXCR was run by TCRdb on the 5' RACE reads, yielding one entry per CDR3 protein. The sample holds about 800,000 distinct CDR3 sequences, 46% seen once. Sequenced input: blood. These receptors originate from a man at least 80 years old in good health.

The chain recombines TRBV6-6 with TRBJ2-3, with TRBD2 identical over 9 bases. Trimming at V came to 1 base and at J to 4 bases, leaving 6 bases not matched to a gene. CDR1 MNHNY and CDR2 SVGAGI come from the germline V gene (reference sequence). The CDR3 is 16 residues long. CDR3 region: CASSYFGGTSPDTQYF. CDR3 coding DNA: TGTGCCAGCAGTTACTTCGGGGGGACTAGCCCAGATACGCAGTATTTT.

The CDR3 spells CASSGGHITDTQYF. The CDR3 bases are TGCGCCAGCAGCGGGGGACATATCACAGATACGCAGTATTTT. J is TRBJ2-3 and V is TRBV5-1, with D maybe TRBD1 (6 bases). V lost 4 bases and J 2 bases, leaving 11 bases between the germline ends. The CDR3 is 14 residues long. The V gene's germline CDR1 is SGHRS and CDR2 YFSETQ.

The chain uses TRBV4-2 and TRBJ2-5; 13 bases are shared with TRBD2. Per the germline V gene, CDR1 is LGHNA and CDR2 is YNFKEQ. This CDR3 is built from 18 residues. The V gene end was trimmed by 4 bases and the J gene end by 2 bases; junction bases not matched to a gene: 10. The CDR3 here is CASSLTSGRSGAQETQYF. The CDR3 DNA follows: TGTGCCAGCAGCCTGACTAGCGGGAGGTCGGGGGCACAAGAGACCCAGTACTTC.

The rearrangement links TRBV20-1 to TRBJ1-2, with 8 bases aligning to TRBD1. Germline-derived CDR1 and CDR2 are DFQATT and SNEGSKA (reference sequence). V lost 3 bases and J lost 4; bases outside the gene matches: 13. This CDR3 is built from 16 residues. CDR3 in amino acids: CSASPGAGGASYGYTF. Here the CDR3 DNA reads TGCAGTGCTAGTCCCGGGGCAGGGGGCGCGAGCTATGGCTACACCTTC.

The chain carries TRBV19 and TRBJ2-5; 11 positions agree with TRBD2. CDR3 length: 15 residues. After removal of 6 bases from V and 1 base from J, the junction contained 4 bases not matched to a gene. Germline V gives CDR1 LNHDA, CDR2 SQIVND (reference sequence). CDR3 nucleotides: TGTGCCAGTAGCATACTAGCGGGAGTCCAAGAGACCCAGTACTTC. It yields the protein CASSILAGVQETQYF.

This chain connects TRBV25-1 to TRBJ2-7; D is perhaps TRBD1 (5 bases). This CDR3 is 15 amino acids long. Per germline, CDR1 MGHDK and CDR2 SYGVNS. V dropped 10 bases and J dropped 2 bases, with 21 bases sitting between them. This CDR3 reads CATSSRSGPPYEQYF. In nucleotides, the CDR3 is TGTGCCACCTCCTCTCGGTCAGGGCCTCCCTACGAGCAGTACTTC.